This TCR beta chain is drawn from a study of cytomegalovirus exposure and HLA in healthy donors. Study conclusions and caveats: Researchers catalogued about 160 TCR beta chains as cytomegalovirus-associated.

Assay used: immunoSEQ multiplex PCR; TCRdb lists only in-frame clones, some missing. The sample has 120,000 to 150,000 clones, around nine tenths seen once; the top ten hold approximately 8%. Germline lookup yields CDR1 SEHNR and CDR2 FQNEAQ (reference sequence). This CDR3 is built from 14 residues. As for this clone: Its antigen is not known.

The V and J genes are TRBV7-9 and TRBJ2-7; 8 positions match TRBD1. The material sequenced was PBMCs. This receptor was taken from a woman younger than 30 in good health and CMV-seropositive. The CDR3: CHEGGQGAIYEQYF. The CDR3 DNA is TGTCACGAAGGAGGCCAGGGGGCAATCTACGAGCAGTACTTC.